The clone carrying this T cell receptor beta chain was picked up one time. These data belong to a study of blood T cell repertoires in COVID-19. Across the study: Some COVID-19 samples were acute and others convalescent; all came from the United States, Italy and Spain. Sample material is recorded as cDNA or gDNA derived from T cells, B-cell-depleted T cells, or PBMCs.

Authors' analysis steps: Researchers report that nucleated cell counts were estimated from reference gene primer amplification. Sequencing was performed with immunoSEQ multiplex PCR; in TCRdb, only in-frame clones are kept and a portion is missing. That table supplies the V and J calls and clone size; D and trimming were determined from the DNA. Of 250,000 to 300,000 clones in the sample, 86% were seen once. The CDR3 spans 10 residues. V gave up 7 bases and J gave up 6 bases, with 5 bases separating them. Germline V gene lookup returns CDR1 SEHNR and CDR2 FQNEAQ (reference sequence). This receptor was obtained from a man younger than 35 with active or convalescent COVID-19. The V call is TRBV7-9, the J call TRBJ2-3; D uncertain. Material: peripheral blood. The CDR3 is CASTLDTQYF. CDR3 nucleotides: TGTGCCAGCACCCTGGATACGCAGTATTTT.